The 13 T cell receptor beta chains listed next were all sequenced from one sample in a study of T cell repertoires in cytomegalovirus infection. TCRdb processed the reads anew with MiXCR; each CDR3 protein has one entry. Of hundreds of thousands of distinct CDR3 sequences listed, approximately 24% are singletons. What was sequenced was CD8+ T cells from PBMCs. The receptors here all came from a human donor in good health (CMV status not recorded). Some clones in this sample may be carry-over from other donors' samples.

This clonotype was picked up a small number of times. The chain is built from TRBV20-1 and TRBJ2-1; the D is unclear. V lost 0 bases, J lost 8 bases, and 20 bases lay in between. The CDR3 is made up of 16 amino acids. Germline V gene data show CDR1 as DFQATT and CDR2 as SNEGSKA (reference sequence). The CDR3 protein is CSAREEGPWAGDEQFF. The CDR3 bases are TGCAGTGCTAGAGAGGAAGGACCGTGGGCTGGGGATGAGCAGTTCTTC.

This clonotype was found a few times. The chain has TRBV4-1 and TRBJ1-1; the D is unclear. Between the trimmed V and J ends, which lost 0 bases and 4 bases, there was a span of 12 bases. The length of the CDR3 is 15 residues. CDR1 is MGHRA, CDR2 YSYEKL, per germline. DNA of the CDR3: TGCGCCAGCAGCCAAGACCCTGAGGGTGTCACTGAAGCTTTCTTT. Translation gives CASSQDPEGVTEAFF.

V and J are TRBV4-1 and TRBJ2-5; TRBD2 is a possible D gene (5 bases). Germline assignment: CDR1 MGHRA and CDR2 YSYEKL. Trimming pared 3 bases from V and 5 bases from J, leaving 13 bases between. The CDR3 covers 14 residues. In DNA, the CDR3 is TGCGCCAGCAGCCACCCCCAGCCGGGGGAGACCCAGTACTTC. Translated, it gives CASSHPQPGETQYF.

This clonotype was found a few times. The rearrangement links TRBV6-2 or TRBV6-3 to TRBJ2-7, with D maybe TRBD2 (7 bases). The CDR3 is 15 residues long. The V gene's germline CDR1 is MNHEY and CDR2 SVGEGT. The V end lost 4 bases, the J end lost 5 bases, and 18 bases lay between the germline ends. The CDR3, as DNA: TGTGCCAGCAGTTTCATCGGGGGGCTGGTGGACGAGCAGTACGTC. Translating gives CASSFIGGLVDEQYV.

The V gene is TRBV6-2 or TRBV6-3, the J gene TRBJ1-4, with D maybe TRBD1 (6 bases). Germline values: CDR1 MNHEY, CDR2 SVGEGT. The CDR3 length is 16 residues. Trimming stripped 7 bases from V and 13 bases from J, with 28 bases between. The DNA for the CDR3 is TGTGCCAGCAACTACTCGCCGGACAGCCCAAGCAAAGGACTGTTTTTT. This gives the protein CASNYSPDSPSKGLFF.

This clonotype was seen a single time. The V call is TRBV29-1, the J call TRBJ1-4; no clear D gene. CDR3 length: 13 amino acids. Trimming stripped 7 bases from V and 2 bases from J, with 11 bases between. The germline gives CDR1 SQVTM, CDR2 ANQGSEA. This CDR3 is CSGTGPTNEKLFF. CDR3 sequence (DNA): TGCAGCGGCACTGGGCCGACTAATGAAAAACTGTTTTTT.

V is TRBV7-6 and J is TRBJ2-1; the D gene is possibly TRBD2 (5 bases). The CDR3 covers 15 residues. Germline lookup yields CDR1 SGHVS and CDR2 FNYEAQ. V dropped 2 bases and J dropped 5 bases, with 13 bases sitting between them. The CDR3 DNA reads as TGTGCCAGCAGCTTACAGAGCCGGGGTCACAATGAGCAGTTCTTC. Amino acid sequence: CASSLQSRGHNEQFF.

The V gene is TRBV7-2, the J gene TRBJ2-2, with 9 bases aligning to TRBD1. J lost 2 bases, V lost 0 bases, and 4 bases had no gene match. This CDR3 has 17 amino acids. Germline V lookup: CDR1 SGHTA, CDR2 FQGNSA. The chain's CDR3 is CASSLAPGQGNTGELFF. CDR3 coding DNA: TGTGCCAGCAGCTTAGCACCGGGACAGGGAAACACCGGGGAGCTGTTTTTT.

This clonotype was counted at least ten times. The chain combines TRBV14 with TRBJ2-1; maybe TRBD2 (6 bases). In germline, CDR1 is SGHDN, CDR2 FVKESK. V lost 1 base to trimming and J lost 3 bases, with 10 bases between them. The CDR3 spans 15 residues. As DNA, the CDR3 is TGTGCCAGCAGCCAAGGGTGGGGGGACTACAATGAGCAGTTCTTC. This codes for CASSQGWGDYNEQFF.

This clonotype has a count of ten or more. CDR3 sequence reads: CASSQEITGANVLTF. The CDR3 DNA reads TGCGCCAGCAGCCAAGAAATAACTGGGGCCAACGTCCTGACTTTC. The chain carries TRBV4-3 and TRBJ2-6, with D unresolved. CDR1 and CDR2 from the germline V gene are LGHNA and YSLEER. V was trimmed by 0 bases and J by 2 bases, leaving 5 bases between them. The length of the CDR3 is 15 residues.

This clonotype was counted ten times or more. CDR3 sequence: CASSPSAGFLTF. The CDR3 DNA follows: TGTGCCAGCAGTCCTTCCGCCGGGTTCCTGACTTTC. This chain uses TRBV12-3 or TRBV12-4 with TRBJ2-6; D remains ambiguous. Trimming pared 5 bases from V and 14 bases from J, leaving 13 bases between. This CDR3 comprises 12 residues.

This clonotype has more than one count but fewer than ten. The chain employs TRBV20-1 and TRBJ1-2; a weak D match, TRBD1 (5 bases). Germline-derived CDR1 and CDR2 are DFQATT and SNEGSKA (reference sequence). The CDR3 loop spans 13 amino acids. Deletions cut 1 base from V and 5 bases from J, with 11 bases between. Here the CDR3 reads CSARAGRAYGYTF. The CDR3 nucleotides read TGCAGTGCTAGAGCTGGCAGGGCTTATGGCTACACCTTC.

The V and J genes are TRBV12-3 or TRBV12-4 and TRBJ1-1; D not resolved. The CDR3 sequence is 21 residues long. V lost 3 bases and J 4 bases, leaving 33 bases between the germline ends. As DNA, the CDR3 is TGTGCCAGCAGTTTCTTGTATTTTTCCCAGCTCACGGCTGAGGATGGCACTGAAGCTTTCTTT. It specifies CASSFLYFSQLTAEDGTEAFF.